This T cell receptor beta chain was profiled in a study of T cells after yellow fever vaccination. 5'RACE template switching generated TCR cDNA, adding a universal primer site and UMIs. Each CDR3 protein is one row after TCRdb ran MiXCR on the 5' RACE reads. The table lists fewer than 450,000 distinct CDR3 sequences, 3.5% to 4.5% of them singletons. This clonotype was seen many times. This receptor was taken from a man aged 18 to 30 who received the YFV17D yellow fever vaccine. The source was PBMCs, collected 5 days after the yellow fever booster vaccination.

CDR3: CASSSAAGTGLNTEAFF. The CDR3 DNA sequence: TGTGCCAGCAGCAGCGCGGCCGGGACAGGCCTGAACACTGAAGCTTTCTTT. The V gene is TRBV7-9, the J gene TRBJ1-1; the match to TRBD1 covers 8 bases. Germline V gene lookup returns CDR1 SEHNR and CDR2 FQNEAQ (reference sequence). Trimming removed 5 bases from V and 0 bases from J; junction bases left unmatched: 11. CDR3 size: 17 residues.